A selection of T cell receptor beta chains follows, all from one sample in a study of blood T cell repertoires in COVID-19. Data came from immunoSEQ multiplex PCR; TCRdb stores just in-frame clones and leaves some out. The sample shows 45,000 to 60,000 clones, approximately 78% of them seen only once. Sequenced: peripheral blood. These receptors originate from a human donor with acute or convalescent COVID-19. The donor label of this sample is uncertain. The CDR3 runs from the conserved cysteine through the conserved F or W. Fields, in order: J gene, V gene, D gene, clone size, CDR3 DNA, CDR3 protein. A D gene is named only where the DNA matches it firmly. Not all rows give a size; the values are once, few, many and, for expanded clones, a class.

TRBJ2-5 | TRBV11-3 | TRBD1 | . | TGTGCCAGCGCCCAAGGGGGCGCGAAGACCCAGTACTTC | CASAQGGAKTQYF
TRBJ2-5 | TRBV19 | . | . | TGTGCCAGTAGTGAGGGGGGAGGGGGAGAGACCCAGTACTTC | CASSEGGGGETQYF
TRBJ1-2 | TRBV18 | TRBD1 | once | TGTGCCAGCTCACTCCCCGGGACAGGGACTCGCTACACCTTC | CASSLPGTGTRYTF
TRBJ2-7 | TRBV5-1 | TRBD1 | . | TGCGCCAGCAGCTTGGGGCTGATACCGGGACAGGGAGACTACGAGCAGTACTTC | CASSLGLIPGQGDYEQYF
TRBJ2-7 | TRBV11-3 | TRBD2 | . | TGTGCCAGCAGTATAGCGGGTTTGTACGAGCAGTACTTC | CASSIAGLYEQYF
TRBJ2-2 | TRBV6-5 | TRBD1 | . | TGTGCCAGCAGTTCTTCAGGGGGCTCGAACACCGGGGAGCTGTTTTTT | CASSSSGGSNTGELFF
TRBJ1-5 | TRBV19 | . | once | TGTGCCAGTAGTATAGTGGGAAGGGAGAACAGCAATCAGCCCCAGCATTTT | CASSIVGRENSNQPQHF
TRBJ2-5 | TRBV7-9 | . | . | TGTGCCAGCAGCTCGGGACTTCGAGAGACCCAGTACTTC | CASSSGLRETQYF
TRBJ1-5 | TRBV19 | TRBD1 | . | TGTGCCAGTAGTTGGGACAGGGGAGGCGATCAGCCCCAGCATTTT | CASSWDRGGDQPQHF
TRBJ2-1 | TRBV19 | TRBD1 | . | TGTGCCAGTACGTATTCCGGGACAGACTCATACAATGAGCAGTTCTTC | CASTYSGTDSYNEQFF
TRBJ2-7 | TRBV29-1 | TRBD1 | . | TGCAGCGTGGTCGGACAGGGGACCTACGAGCAGTACTTC | CSVVGQGTYEQYF
TRBJ2-5 | TRBV4-3 | . | . | TGCGCCAGCAGCCAGAACTTGGGGGGTGCTTTGGGGGTCAGGGAGACCCAGTACTTC | CASSQNLGGALGVRETQYF
TRBJ2-2 | TRBV7-3 | . | . | TGTGCCAGCAGCCTAGATAGCGGCACCGGGGAGCTGTTTTTT | CASSLDSGTGELFF
TRBJ2-3 | TRBV10-3 | . | . | TGTGCCATCAGGGGCGGAGGAGATACGCAGTATTTT | CAIRGGGDTQYF
TRBJ2-7 | TRBV6-2/TRBV6-3 | . | . | TGTGCCAGCACCCCCCGAGATTATAGATACGAGCAGTACTTC | CASTPRDYRYEQYF
TRBJ2-1 | TRBV2 | TRBD1 | . | TGTGCCAGCAGTGCCGGGACAGGGGGTAATGAGCAGTTCTTC | CASSAGTGGNEQFF
TRBJ1-6 | TRBV7-2 | . | . | TGTGCCAGCAGCTTGTCTAGTTATAATTCACCCCTCCACTTT | CASSLSSYNSPLHF
TRBJ2-3 | TRBV28 | . | . | TGTGCCAGCAGCCTGGGGGGGCTTAGCACAGATACGCAGTATTTT | CASSLGGLSTDTQYF
TRBJ1-2 | TRBV18 | TRBD1 | . | TGTGCCAGCTCACCATTGGGACAGGGGGTCTCCTTC | CASSPLGQGVSF
TRBJ2-1 | TRBV18 | . | . | TGTGCCAGCTCACCCCGGGACTCACACAATGAGCAGTTCTTC | CASSPRDSHNEQFF
TRBJ1-1 | TRBV19 | TRBD1 | . | TGTGCCAGTAGTATTTCAGTATTCGGGACAGGCTTAAAAGGGAACACTGAAGCTTTCTTT | CASSISVFGTGLKGNTEAFF
TRBJ1-1 | TRBV5-6 | . | . | TGTGCCAGCAGCTCAATACAGGGAGTAATGAACACTGAAGCTTTCTTT | CASSSIQGVMNTEAFF
TRBJ2-5 | TRBV24-1 | . | . | TGTGCCACCAGTGATCACAGGGCGGCGGAGACCCAGTACTTC | CATSDHRAAETQYF
TRBJ2-1 | TRBV18 | TRBD1 | . | TGTGCCAGCTCACCACGGACAGGGGGCCATGAGCAGTTCTTC | CASSPRTGGHEQFF
TRBJ2-5 | TRBV30 | TRBD1 | once | TGTGCCTGGAGTGGACAGGGACCAGAGACCCAGTACTTC | CAWSGQGPETQYF
TRBJ2-2 | TRBV6-6 | TRBD1 | . | TGTGCCAGCAGTCCAAACTTGAGGACAGGGAGACGGACCGGGGAGCTGTTTTTT | CASSPNLRTGRRTGELFF
TRBJ2-5 | TRBV28 | . | . | TGTGCCAGCAAAGAGACAGAAGAGACCCAGTACTTC | CASKETEETQYF
TRBJ2-7 | TRBV29-1 | TRBD2 | . | TGCAGCGTATTAGCGGGAGGGGTGAACGAGCAGTACTTC | CSVLAGGVNEQYF
TRBJ2-7 | TRBV11-2 | TRBD2 | . | TGTGCCAGCAGCTTCATCACTACTAGCGGGAGCGAGCAGTACTTC | CASSFITTSGSEQYF
TRBJ2-1 | TRBV18 | TRBD2 | . | TGTGCCAGCTCACCACCCGGACTAGCGGGGTCCAGCTCCTACAATGAGCAGTTCTTC | CASSPPGLAGSSSYNEQFF
TRBJ1-5 | TRBV30 | . | few | TGTGCCTGGAGTCAACTCAGGGATCAGCCCCAGCATTTT | CAWSQLRDQPQHF
TRBJ2-2 | TRBV5-1 | TRBD2 | . | TGCGCCAGCAGTTCTGTAGCGGGAGGGCCCTCAGCGGGCGGGGAGCTGTTTTTT | CASSSVAGGPSAGGELFF
TRBJ2-1 | TRBV9 | . | . | TGTGCCAGCAGCGCGGGATTCTCCTACAATGAGCAGTTCTTC | CASSAGFSYNEQFF
TRBJ1-2 | TRBV6-2/TRBV6-3 | . | . | TGTGCCAGCAGTTACGCAGGGGATGGCTACACCTTC | CASSYAGDGYTF
TRBJ2-2 | TRBV7-2 | TRBD2 | . | TGTGCCAGCAGCTTAGCCACTAGCGGGGGCGCCGGGGAGCTGTTTTTT | CASSLATSGGAGELFF
TRBJ1-2 | TRBV7-9 | . | . | TGTGCCAGCAGCTCGACAGATTTACGTTATGGCTACACCTTC | CASSSTDLRYGYTF
TRBJ1-2 | TRBV7-2 | . | . | TGTGCCAGCAGCTTAGGGTTCTCCGGCTATGGCTACACCTTC | CASSLGFSGYGYTF
TRBJ2-5 | TRBV7-9 | TRBD2 | once | TGTGCCAGCAGCTTAGGGGGGGGTATTGGAGAGACCCAGTACTTC | CASSLGGGIGETQYF
TRBJ2-2 | TRBV9 | TRBD1 | once | TGTGCCAGCAGCGATCCACAGGGGGCGGTCACCGGGGAGCTGTTTTTT | CASSDPQGAVTGELFF
TRBJ1-3 | TRBV28 | . | once | TGTGCCAGCAGTGAACAGCCCGCTGGAAACACCATATATTTT | CASSEQPAGNTIYF
TRBJ2-3 | TRBV4-1 | TRBD2 | . | TGCGCCAGCAGCCGTTCCGGGACTAGCGGGGCCCCTAGCACAGATACGCAGTATTTT | CASSRSGTSGAPSTDTQYF